This T cell receptor beta chain was retrieved from a study of T cell responses to AZD1222 COVID-19 vaccine. Germline V gene data show CDR1 as SGHRS and CDR2 as YFSETQ. The CDR3 covers 16 residues. V was pared by 4 bases and J by 0 bases, with 11 bases between. This clone was counted only a few times. The table came from immunoSEQ multiplex PCR; TCRdb's copy has only in-frame clones and leaves some out. This sample has around 70,000 clones, with roughly 90% found just once. The TCR comes from an adult in good health. This chain joins TRBV5-1 and TRBJ2-6, with D maybe TRBD1 (6 bases). The sequences come from peripheral blood, collected on day 0 of AZD1222 vaccination. Here the CDR3 reads CASSRDMGSGANVLTF. Written as DNA, the CDR3 is TGCGCCAGCAGCCGGGACATGGGCTCTGGGGCCAACGTCCTGACTTTC.